The T cell receptor (beta chain) described here comes from a study of blood T cell repertoires in COVID-19. Study background: Italy, Spain and the United States were the sources of the convalescent and acute COVID-19 samples.

Source study methods: Reference gene primer amplification gave estimated nucleated cell counts. Assay: immunoSEQ multiplex PCR; the TCRdb copy retains only in-frame clones and omits some. The V and J calls and clone size were taken over from that table, and D and trimming were inferred from the DNA. The sample holds more than 150,000 clones, roughly nine tenths seen once. CDR3 length: 19 amino acids. V shed 1 base and J 2 bases; nucleotides not matched to a gene: 14. CDR1 and CDR2 from the germline V gene are SGHDN and FVKESK. This clonotype was sampled from a man aged 65 to 85 with active or convalescent COVID-19. The chain carries TRBV14 and TRBJ2-1, with TRBD2 matching over 7 bases. The sequencing sample was made of peripheral blood. The CDR3: CASSQGRGEGEGPYNEQFF. Written as DNA, the CDR3 is TGTGCCAGCAGCCAAGGAAGAGGGGAGGGCGAGGGCCCCTACAATGAGCAGTTCTTC.